Below, one TCR beta chain is given with its context. No antigen is known for it. With 60 Vbeta and 13 Jbeta primers, the PCR was carried out. This table comes from immunoSEQ multiplex PCR, and its TCRdb copy is limited to in-frame clones, with some not included. The table records over 100,000 clones, more than 60% of them present only once. Germline CDR1 reads SGHVS; CDR2 reads FNYEAQ. The CDR3 runs 16 residues. The V and J ends lost 8 bases and 0 bases respectively, with 17 bases between them. These data are taken from a study of cytomegalovirus exposure and HLA in healthy donors. Study outcomes and limitations: Earlier analysis looked at TCR beta V segments, and most were productive about 90% or about 30% of the time.

The chain links TRBV7-6 to TRBJ2-1; no reliable D call. The specimen sequenced was PBMCs. The sequence was collected from a man younger than 35 in good health and CMV-seronegative. CDR3 residues: CASGGLGTSSYNEQFF. CDR3 DNA: TGTGCCAGCGGTGGGCTGGGCACGAGCTCCTACAATGAGCAGTTCTTC.